This T cell receptor (beta chain) stems from a study of patients and donors after allogeneic stem cell transplantation. This CDR3 is 15 amino acids long. Germline values: CDR1 LGHDT, CDR2 YNNKEL (reference sequence). V was cut by 4 bases and J by 3 bases, with 15 bases left in between. TCRdb analysed the RT-PCR reads with MiXCR anew, one entry per CDR3 protein. There are fewer than 75,000 distinct CDR3 sequences in the sample; more than 25% occur only once, and about 25% lies in the top ten. The receptor's source is a human donor who was either an allogeneic HSCT recipient or a stem cell or donor lymphocyte infusion donor (not recorded which). It is not recorded whose cells these are; they may come from a transplant donor. Sequencing was performed on blood, either unsorted or a sorted T cell fraction (not recorded which). The V call is TRBV3-1, the J call TRBJ1-2, with unresolved D. The chain's CDR3 is CASSPFVDADYGYTF. The CDR3 nucleotides are TGTGCCAGCAGCCCCTTTGTAGACGCGGACTATGGCTACACCTTC.